This record concerns one TCR beta chain sequence. This clone was recorded once. Its antigen is currently not known. The sample holds no much larger clone one base away, and base qualities are not on file. The cohort comprised some 680 healthy bone marrow donors. At the time of sampling, every cohort member was nominally healthy, though immune exposures that went unrecorded were likely present. The donor was CMV seropositive and belonged to the group of over 250 seropositive cohort members. A peripheral blood sample was collected from each donor, and TCR beta sequencing was performed on peripheral blood mononuclear cells. Genomic DNA extraction from the blood cell samples was performed with the Qiagen DNeasy Blood Extraction Kit. The data were taken from a study of cytomegalovirus exposure and HLA in healthy donors (dated by TCRdb to 2015 to 2018). Regarding the study in general: An earlier analysis of some 620 of the donors reported about 280 Gb of sequence data and around 100 million unique TCR beta sequences obtained from 180 million or so T cells. An early release that covered roughly 600 HLA-typed donors contained 250 to 350 gigabases of sequencing data and 65 million to 100 million unique TCR sequences. Of the 350 to 450 genotyped donors, 81% were placed in the genetic ancestry cluster associated with self-reported Caucasian donors. The study aimed to test whether cataloging public T cell receptors could reveal signatures of past pathogen exposure. The study profiled the T cell repertoires of 500 to 800 subjects by immunosequencing and related them to cytomegalovirus serostatus. Along with the roughly 700-subject first cohort, a separate validation cohort of approximately 110 different subjects was used. To predict cytomegalovirus infection status, the study brought together high-throughput TCR immunosequencing, statistical association of individual TCRs with disease status, and machine learning. A later analysis re-examined previously published TCR beta repertoires from about 700 donors and added high-resolution HLA genotyping to investigate patterns of TCR occurrence. The later analysis used no new phenotypic data to find candidate immune exposures, relying instead on TCR beta sequences and their occurrence across donors. In an earlier analysis of a few hundred of the donors, high-throughput TCR beta sequencing was used to judge whether each TCR beta V gene segment behaved as functional or pseudogenic. Donor age, sex, ethnicity and CMV serostatus were compiled alongside the repertoire data. In a later genetic analysis, genome-wide SNP genotypes for about three fifths of the roughly 670 donors were used, and that subset was treated as a discovery cohort. All discovery cohort repertoires had been generated on a single sequencing platform. HLA typing covered class I and class II loci at four-digit resolution. Typing coverage varied by locus: about 629-640 donors for A, B, C, DRB1 and DQB1; roughly 500 for DQA1; 600 to 610 for DPA1; some 470 for DPB1. Roughly five DR-DQ haplotypes were handled as single units for association and clustering because linkage in the cohort was strong. On average, approximately 250,000 unique TCR beta nucleotide sequences were sequenced per donor among several hundred genotyped donors of the cohort, with roughly a sixth of those sequences being non-productive. The paper's findings and limits, for the study overall: V-gene and J-gene trimming of TCR beta chains was associated with a missense DCLRE1C variant in a later genetic analysis, and the association was replicated in an independent cohort. In a later analysis, HLA-associated TCR beta chains were found to be more clonally expanded and to have lower generation probabilities than equally common non-associated chains. Broadly in line with IMGT annotations, most TCR beta V segments showed up in productive rearrangements about 87% or about 30% of the time in an earlier analysis of around 550 of the donors. According to a later analysis, most CMV-associated TCR beta chains appeared to be HLA-restricted, and the HLA associations seemed to be driven largely by CMV exposure. The authors suggested that the approach could potentially be generalized to other disease states and immunological phenotypes. A later analysis associated 15,000 to 20,000 TCR beta sequences with specific HLA alleles at a false discovery rate of 0.05. The only immune exposure information available for the cohort was CMV serostatus. The classifier was reported to diagnose cytomegalovirus status with high specificity and sensitivity in both the original and validation cohorts. Because some donors lacked HLA typing at each locus, the association tests relied only on the typed subset. While some public TCRs were present in many individuals, most TCR sequences turned up only very rarely across donors. A later genetic analysis reported fewer N-insertions in productive TCRs among donors in an Asian-associated ancestry cluster than the roughly 690-donor mean. Several of the top co-occurrence clusters appeared to be linked to parvovirus B19, influenza, CMV and Epstein-Barr virus, according to a later analysis. The study gave a list of about 160 TCR beta chains associated with cytomegalovirus. The cohort was sequenced for TCR beta chains only, and without alpha or paired-chain data the features that could be detected were limited. Because counts were too low, some 16 rarely observed V segments, including chromosome 9 orphons, were excluded from the earlier analysis of 587 of the donors. In vitro tests confirmed that a few of the cytomegalovirus-associated TCR beta chains recognize cytomegalovirus antigens. Correlated functional status among segregating V segments might be attributable to linkage disequilibrium, but an unknown experimental factor could not be ruled out. A further reported finding was that TCR beta sequences accurately predicted the HLA-A and HLA-B alleles for most subjects in the first cohort. A cluster of highly shared sequence variants was judged likely to represent a technical artifact of the sequencing pipeline. Roughly uniform sequencing depth across donors was assumed in presence/absence analyses, although this assumption may not hold. A later analysis found that TCR association rates varied across HLA loci, with DRB1 alleles showing the most associated TCRs and HLA-C alleles the fewest. When HLA alleles, especially DR and DQ, strongly co-occurred, attributing TCR associations to individual alleles was difficult.

The library was prepared using the immunoSEQ multiplex PCR assay. For the multiplex PCR, a mixture combining 60 forward primers for TCR Vbeta segments and 13 reverse primers for TCR Jbeta segments was used. The CDR3 region of rearranged TCR beta genes was amplified from genomic DNA with a multiplex PCR assay. The Illumina HiSeq System was used to sequence the amplified TCR beta libraries as 87-base-pair reads. As for the original processing: A later analysis tallied roughly 78 million unique TCR beta chains across the 700 or so repertoires, and around 9.9 million of those chains were shared by two or more donors. Raw reads were error-corrected and collapsed into unique sequences with a nearest-neighbor algorithm that merged closely related sequences to remove PCR and sequencing errors. To assign V, D and J gene segments, CDR3 sequences were aligned to IMGT reference sequences. For a sequence to be retained, at least a six-nucleotide match to both a V gene segment and a J gene segment was required. Rearrangements were classified as productive when the CDR3 lacked stop codons and remained in frame with V and J, and all other rearrangements were classified as non-productive. CDR3 was defined according to IMGT convention as the region running from the second conserved V-encoded cysteine to the conserved J-encoded phenylalanine. The earlier analysis of about 620 of the donors excluded sequences that lacked an unambiguous match to a single V gene segment. An earlier analysis of fewer than 750 of the donors classified V segments as functional when productive rearrangements were above 56.7% and as segregating when the standard deviation between donors was above 5%. To diagnose cytomegalovirus status from the catalog of TCR beta chain sequences, a statistical classification framework was built. A later analysis assigned V and J genes by comparing TCR nucleotide sequences with IMGT/GENE-DB human TR gene sequences. The TCRdist pipeline was used in a later analysis to assign CDR3 sequences and most-parsimonious VDJ recombination scenarios. In a later analysis, each TCR beta chain was defined by its CDR3 amino acid sequence together with its V-gene family, and reads lacking a unique V-gene family were excluded. As a way to deal with suspected cross-contamination and a sequencing artifact, a later analysis dropped more than 500 nucleotide sequences that were highly shared and had low generation probability. A later analysis calculated a clonal expansion index for each public chain from normalized within-repertoire ranks of inferred template counts. In a later analysis, generation probabilities were computed with a VDJ recombination model fitted to out-of-frame rearrangements, and the resulting probabilities were checked against IGoR. Hypergeometric tests were used in a later analysis to score TCR-TCR, TCR-HLA and TCR-CMV co-occurrence, with a repertoire-size bias correction applied to the TCR pairs. To estimate false discovery rates, a later analysis permuted the HLA or CMV assignments 20 times. In a later analysis, co-occurring TCRs were grouped with DBSCAN, and TCRdist sequence similarity was added when clustering was performed within HLA-allele-positive subsets. Repertoires with fewer than 30,000 or more than 120,000 public chains, plus five repertoires with anomalous nucleotide sharing, were excluded from co-occurrence clustering. Entries here come from immuneACCESS through TCRdb and include only in-frame sequences with V and J called. Some clones fail to appear in such tables; in the studies checked, an unresolved V gene covers under half of the shortfall, and the cause of the remainder is unknown. V and J calls and clone size are given by that table; D and trimming were obtained from the DNA. The sample includes roughly 140,000 clones, with over 60% observed a single time. The ten largest make up 2.5% to 3.5% of the sample.

This TCR came from a woman aged 25 to 39 in good health and CMV-seropositive. The sequencing sample was made of PBMCs.

In nucleotide form, the sequence is TGTGCCAGCAGACGGACCAGGGGCTCTGAAGCTTTCTTT. This sequence encodes CASRRTRGSEAFF. Here the chain combines TRBV6-5 and TRBJ1-1; D gene: possibly TRBD1, on 6 matching bases. Trimming costs V 6 bases and J 6 bases, and their ends lie 14 bases apart. From a lookup of the germline V gene, CDR1 and CDR2 are MNHEY and SVGAGI. The CDR3 spans 13 residues, from the cysteine through the phenylalanine. Only the CDR3 DNA stays, 39 bases, in frame from base 1.